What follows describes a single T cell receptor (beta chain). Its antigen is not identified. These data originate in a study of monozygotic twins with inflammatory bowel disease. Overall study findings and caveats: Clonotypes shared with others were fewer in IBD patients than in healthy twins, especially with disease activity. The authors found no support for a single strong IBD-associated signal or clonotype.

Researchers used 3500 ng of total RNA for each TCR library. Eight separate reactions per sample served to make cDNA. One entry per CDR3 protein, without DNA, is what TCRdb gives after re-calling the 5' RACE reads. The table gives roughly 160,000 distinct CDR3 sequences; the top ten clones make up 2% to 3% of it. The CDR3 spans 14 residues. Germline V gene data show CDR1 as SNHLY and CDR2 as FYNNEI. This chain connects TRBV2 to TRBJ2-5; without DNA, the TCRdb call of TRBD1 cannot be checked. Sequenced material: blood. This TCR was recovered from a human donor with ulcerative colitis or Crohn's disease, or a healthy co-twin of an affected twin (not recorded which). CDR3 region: CASSVDSGMETQYF. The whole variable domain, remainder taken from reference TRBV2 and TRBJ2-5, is EPEVTQTPSHQVTQMGQEVILRCVPISNHLYFYWYRQILGQKVEFLVSFYNNEISEKSEIFDDQFSVERPDGSNFTLKIRSTKLEDSAMYFCASSVDSGMETQYFGPGTRLLVL.